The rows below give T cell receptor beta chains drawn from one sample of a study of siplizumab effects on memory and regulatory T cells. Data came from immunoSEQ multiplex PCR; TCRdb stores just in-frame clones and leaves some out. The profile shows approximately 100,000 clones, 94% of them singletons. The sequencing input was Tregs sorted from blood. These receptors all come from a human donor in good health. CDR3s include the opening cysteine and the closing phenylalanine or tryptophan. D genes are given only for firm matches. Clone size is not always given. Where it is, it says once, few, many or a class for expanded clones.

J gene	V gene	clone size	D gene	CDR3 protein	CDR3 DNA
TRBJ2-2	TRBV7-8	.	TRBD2	CASSLDSGFTGELFF	TGTGCCAGCAGCTTAGATAGCGGGTTCACCGGGGAGCTGTTTTTT
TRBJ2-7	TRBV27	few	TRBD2	CASRAWREGSRKGYEQYF	TGTGCCAGCAGGGCGTGGCGGGAGGGTTCCCGAAAGGGCTACGAGCAGTACTTC
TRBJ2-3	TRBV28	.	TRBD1	CASKRQGSLADTQYF	TGTGCCAGCAAACGACAGGGGAGTCTTGCAGATACGCAGTATTTT
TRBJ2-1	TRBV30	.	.	CAWSVRLPSSYNEQFF	TGTGCCTGGAGTGTCAGACTTCCAAGCTCCTACAATGAGCAGTTCTTC
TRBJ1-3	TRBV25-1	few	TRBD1	CASSEGTGGNTIYF	TGTGCCAGCAGTGAAGGGACAGGTGGAAACACCATATATTTT
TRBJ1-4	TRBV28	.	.	CASNKAETLVAFEKLFF	TGTGCCAGCAATAAAGCTGAGACTCTCGTAGCCTTTGAAAAACTGTTTTTT
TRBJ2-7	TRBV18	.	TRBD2	CASSPGLAGGVEQYF	TGTGCCAGCTCACCGGGACTAGCGGGAGGGGTCGAGCAGTACTTC
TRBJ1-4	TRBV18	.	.	CASSQPRGSTNEKLFF	TGTGCCAGCTCCCAGCCGAGGGGCTCGACTAATGAAAAACTGTTTTTT
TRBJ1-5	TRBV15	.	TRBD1	CATSTTGGNQPQHF	TGTGCCACCAGCACGACAGGGGGAAATCAGCCCCAGCATTTT
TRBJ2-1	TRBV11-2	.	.	CASSSPPEGGQTYEQFF	TGTGCCAGCAGCTCACCCCCCGAGGGAGGCCAAACCTACGAGCAGTTCTTC
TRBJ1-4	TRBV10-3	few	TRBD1	CASRGQGTEKLFF	TGTGCCTCAAGGGGGCAGGGAACTGAAAAACTGTTTTTT
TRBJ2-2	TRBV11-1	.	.	CASSPTTRGRAGELFF	TGTGCCAGCAGTCCAACCACCAGGGGAAGGGCCGGGGAGCTGTTTTTT
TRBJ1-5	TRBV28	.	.	CASRVDPLNQPQHF	TGTGCCAGCAGGGTCGACCCCCTCAATCAGCCCCAGCATTTT
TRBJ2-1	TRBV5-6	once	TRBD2	CASSLASRLAGRNEQFF	TGTGCCAGCAGCCTTGCTAGTCGACTAGCGGGGAGGAATGAGCAGTTCTTC
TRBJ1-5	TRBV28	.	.	CASSLTGGSNQPQHF	TGTGCCAGCAGTTTAACGGGGGGGAGCAATCAGCCCCAGCATTTT
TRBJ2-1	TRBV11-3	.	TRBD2	CASSSGTSWNEQFF	TGTGCCAGCAGCTCCGGGACTAGCTGGAATGAGCAGTTCTTC
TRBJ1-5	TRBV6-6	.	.	CASSNSGEPQHF	TGTGCCAGCTCAAATTCGGGGGAGCCCCAGCATTTT
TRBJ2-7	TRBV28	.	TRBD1	CASSPPIGGDSFYF	TGTGCCAGCAGTCCGCCGATCGGTGGGGACAGTTTCTACTTC
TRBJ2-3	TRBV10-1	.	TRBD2	CASSSSSGRTDTQYF	TGCGCCAGCAGTTCATCCAGCGGGAGAACAGATACGCAGTATTTT
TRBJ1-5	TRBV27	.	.	CASSFLADLGSRRNQPQHF	TGTGCCAGCAGTTTCCTCGCGGACCTAGGGTCTAGGCGCAATCAGCCCCAGCATTTT
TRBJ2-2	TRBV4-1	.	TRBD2	CASSLRLAGAPNTGELFF	TGCGCCAGCAGCCTCAGACTAGCGGGAGCACCGAACACCGGGGAGCTGTTTTTT
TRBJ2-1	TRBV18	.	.	CASSPPVLGTEQFF	TGTGCCAGCTCACCACCGGTTCTCGGGACTGAGCAGTTCTTC
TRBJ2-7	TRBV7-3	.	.	CASSLHRRRYEQYF	TGTGCCAGCAGCTTACACAGGAGGCGGTACGAGCAGTACTTC
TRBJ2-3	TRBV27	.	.	CASSFYPNTQYF	TGTGCCAGCAGTTTCTACCCTAATACGCAGTATTTT
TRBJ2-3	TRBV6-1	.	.	CASSEGLQRSTDTQYF	TGTGCCAGCAGTGAGGGACTCCAGAGGAGCACAGATACGCAGTATTTT
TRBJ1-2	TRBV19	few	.	CASSLGTYGYTF	TGTGCCAGTAGTTTGGGGACCTATGGCTACACCTTC
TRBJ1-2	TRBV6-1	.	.	CASSDRKRNYGYTF	TGTGCCAGCAGTGATCGGAAGAGAAACTATGGCTACACCTTC
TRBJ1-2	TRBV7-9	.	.	CASSWAAGALYYGYTF	TGTGCCAGCAGCTGGGCGGCGGGGGCGCTTTACTATGGCTACACCTTC
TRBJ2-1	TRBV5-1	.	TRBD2	CASSLGLAGINEQFF	TGCGCCAGCAGCTTGGGACTAGCGGGAATCAATGAGCAGTTCTTC